This entry lists 5 T cell receptor beta chains sequenced from one sample in a study of T cell changes during pregnancy in multiple sclerosis (dated by TCRdb to about 2019). Libraries were constructed by the immunoSEQ multiplex PCR assay. The source is immuneACCESS, and TCRdb retained only in-frame sequences with V and J called. Part of the clones is not carried over; for the studies checked, unresolved V genes explain less than half of this, and the remainder is unexplained. A total of 68,000 or so clones appear in this sample, 92% of them only once. The ten largest make up 1.3% of the sample. Sequenced material: peripheral blood, taken in the second trimester of pregnancy. These receptors came from a female donor in good health, enrolled as a control in a pregnancy study.

The chain has TRBV5-6 and TRBJ2-3, with TRBD2 as a possible D gene (7 bases). The CDR3 has 15 residues. With 6 bases removed from V and 0 bases from J, the gap between germline ends came to 14 bases. The V gene's germline CDR1 is SGHDT and CDR2 YYEEEE. CDR3 DNA: TGTGCCAGCACCCTGGGGGGGGCGAGCACAGATACGCAGTATTTT. Translated, it gives CASTLGGASTDTQYF.

This chain joins TRBV12-5 and TRBJ2-1; 7 nucleotides align to TRBD1. Trimming cost V 7 bases and J 5 bases; bases outside gene matches: 11. Germline V gene sequence: CDR1 LGHNT, CDR2 FRNRAP. This CDR3 has 15 residues. DNA for the CDR3: TGTGCTAGTGCCCCCGGGACAGCCCCGGACAATGAGCAGTTCTTC. Its protein is CASAPGTAPDNEQFF. Drawing the rest from reference TRBV12-5 and TRBJ2-1, the complete variable domain is DARVTQTPRHKVTEMGQEVTMRCQPILGHNTVFWYRQTMMQGLELLAYFRNRAPLDDSGMPKDRFSAEMPDATLATLKIQPSEPRDSAVYFCASAPGTAPDNEQFFGPGTRLTVL.

The chain recombines TRBV28 with TRBJ2-2; no definite D call. CDR3 size: 13 residues. V dropped 4 bases and J dropped 3 bases, with 6 bases sitting between them. Germline-derived CDR1 and CDR2 are MDHEN and SYDVKM. In DNA, the CDR3 is TGTGCCAGCAGTTCCCTCGACACCGGGGAGCTGTTTTTT. Protein product: CASSSLDTGELFF.

This chain uses TRBV7-9 with TRBJ1-4; 10 bases match TRBD1. Per the germline V gene, CDR1 is SEHNR and CDR2 is FQNEAQ (reference sequence). The CDR3 consists of 12 residues. With 5 bases clipped from V and 14 bases from J, the junction kept 5 bases outside the gene matches. The CDR3 sequence: CASSVPGQGLFF. CDR3 nucleotide sequence: TGTGCCAGCAGCGTACCGGGACAGGGGCTGTTTTTT.

The chain has TRBV7-2 and TRBJ2-3; the match to TRBD2 covers 12 bases. V lost 4 bases, J lost 8 bases, and 4 bases stayed unmatched. Germline CDR1 SGHTA, CDR2 FQGNSA. The CDR3 runs 14 residues. The CDR3 loop is CASSSGTSGSTQYF. The CDR3 DNA is TGTGCCAGCAGCTCAGGGACTAGCGGGTCTACGCAGTATTTT.